This passage covers 10 T cell receptor beta chains from one sample sequenced in a study of OX40 agonist ivuxolimab in advanced cancers. Sequenced by immunoSEQ multiplex PCR; TCRdb stores in-frame clones only, minus some. The sample includes more than 25,000 clones, roughly 77% seen only once; the top ten take under 40%. The sequencing here drew on CD4+ or CD8+ T cells sorted from blood, taken in a trial of the OX40 agonist ivuxolimab. Receptors originate from an adult with an advanced solid tumor such as melanoma, head and neck, liver or kidney cancer.

The chain joins TRBV2 to TRBJ2-7; D uncertain. V lost 2 bases to trimming and J lost 4 bases, with 21 bases between them. This CDR3 has 17 amino acids. The germline CDR1 and CDR2 sequences are SNHLY and FYNNEI. CDR3 residues: CASSERGGDLVVYEQYF. The DNA of the CDR3 is TGTGCCAGCAGTGAACGAGGTGGTGACTTAGTAGTTTACGAGCAGTACTTC.

J is TRBJ2-7 and V is TRBV13; the match to TRBD1 covers 8 bases. V gave up 5 bases and J gave up 2 bases; unmatched junction bases: 8. Germline V lookup: CDR1 PRHDT, CDR2 FYEKMQ (reference sequence). The CDR3 has 15 amino acids. The CDR3 reads CASSANRGLAYEQYF. As DNA, the CDR3 is TGTGCCAGCAGCGCCAACAGGGGGTTGGCCTACGAGCAGTACTTC.

This clone was counted a single time. The rearrangement links TRBV11-2 to TRBJ1-5, with a tentative D call TRBD1 (5 bases). The V gene's germline CDR1 is SGHAT and CDR2 FQNNGV. Trimming removed 4 bases at V and 5 bases at J, with 27 bases between. The CDR3 has 19 residues. The CDR3 sequence is CASSSITPLDGTEYQPQHF. The CDR3 bases are TGTGCCAGCAGCTCTATTACACCCTTGGACGGGACGGAATATCAGCCCCAGCATTTT.

By sample share, this clone is medium-sized. The V and J genes are TRBV4-2 and TRBJ1-5; D unresolved. V lost 4 bases and J 3 bases, leaving 10 bases between the germline ends. Germline V CDR1 and CDR2: LGHNA, YNFKEQ. The CDR3 spans 14 residues. The CDR3 DNA reads as TGTGCCAGCAGCCTCGCCGGGCCCAATCAGCCCCAGCATTTT. It specifies CASSLAGPNQPQHF.

This clone has only a few counts. The chain has TRBV6-5 and TRBJ2-3, with a tentative D call TRBD1 (6 bases). Trimming took off 6 bases at V and 2 bases at J, with 15 bases between the two ends. Germline CDR1 is MNHEY and CDR2 is SVGAGI. This CDR3 spans 15 amino acids. CDR3 nucleotide sequence: TGTGCCAGCAGCCTACAGGGAGTTTACACAGATACGCAGTATTTT. Translation gives CASSLQGVYTDTQYF.

This clone was seen just once. This chain uses TRBV11-2 with TRBJ1-1; 7 nucleotides match TRBD1. Trimming at V came to 5 bases and at J to 5 bases, leaving 11 bases not matched to a gene. Germline-derived CDR1 and CDR2 are SGHAT and FQNNGV. The CDR3 length is 15 residues. As DNA, the CDR3 is TGTGCCAGCAGCCCGGGGGAGGGGGCTGGAACTGAAGCTTTCTTT. Translation: CASSPGEGAGTEAFF.

The chain recombines TRBV11-3 with TRBJ2-3, with unresolved D. CDR1 SGHNT and CDR2 YENEEA come from the germline V gene. Trimming took off 1 base at V and 6 bases at J, with 8 bases between the two ends. The CDR3 spans 13 residues. The CDR3 nucleotides read TGTGCCAGCAGCTTAGTTAGTTGGGATACGCAGTATTTT. This sequence encodes CASSLVSWDTQYF.

The chain recombines TRBV7-9 with TRBJ1-3, with D unclear. V shed 5 bases and J shed 3 bases, with 14 bases lying between them. The germline V gene encodes CDR1 SEHNR and CDR2 FQNEAQ (reference sequence). This CDR3 is built from 15 residues. The CDR3 spells CASSPRSGVGNTIYF. The CDR3 DNA sequence: TGTGCCAGCAGCCCACGCAGCGGGGTTGGAAACACCATATATTTT. Full variable domain (missing parts from reference TRBV7-9 and TRBJ1-3): DTGVSQNPRHKITKRGQNVTFRCDPISEHNRLYWYRQTLGQGPEFLTYFQNEAQLEKSRLLSDRFSAERPKGSFSTLEIQRTEQGDSAMYLCASSPRSGVGNTIYFGEGSWLTVV.

A few counts support this clone. The rearrangement uses TRBV10-1 and TRBJ2-1; D remains unclear. The CDR3 runs 14 residues. CDR1 is WNHNN, CDR2 SYGVQD, per germline (reference sequence). V was clipped by 2 bases and J by 3 bases, with 8 bases between them. The DNA of the CDR3 is TGCGCCAGCAGTGAGGTGGGCAACTACAATGAGCAGTTCTTC. Translated, it gives CASSEVGNYNEQFF.

V usage is TRBV6-1 and J usage is TRBJ1-6, with D hard to call. The germline V gene encodes CDR1 MNHNS and CDR2 SASEGT. The V end was cut by 3 bases, the J end by 0 bases, with 9 bases between. The CDR3 length is 16 residues. Here the CDR3 reads CASSDFGRSYNSPLHF. The CDR3 nucleotides are TGTGCCAGCAGTGATTTCGGGCGCTCCTATAATTCACCCCTCCACTTT.